This entry is about one T cell receptor (beta chain). The sample comes from a study of blood T cell repertoires in COVID-19. TCRdb's table, derived via immunoSEQ multiplex PCR, lists solely in-frame clones and lacks some. The sample yields 300,000 to 350,000 clones, around 90% seen once. Per germline, CDR1 SGDLS and CDR2 YYNGEE. The CDR3 runs to 12 residues. V was trimmed by 5 bases and J by 3 bases, leaving 9 bases between them. Symptom resolution, clearance, or two negative PCRs marked donors in Cohort 3 as recovered. The sequenced sample consisted of PBMCs or T cells enriched from blood (not recorded which). The sequence was obtained from a woman aged 18 to 35 who had recovered from COVID-19. The J gene is TRBJ2-7, the V gene TRBV9, with a weak D call TRBD2 (6 bases). CDR3 sequence reads: CASSGRGYEQYF. CDR3 nucleotide sequence: TGTGCCAGCAGTGGGCGGGGCTACGAGCAGTACTTC.